The 5 T cell receptor beta chains given below trace back to one sample, sequenced in a study of CXCR3-negative and CXCR3-positive naive CD8 T cells. These receptors' targets are unknown. TRB cDNA was prepared as libraries by UMI-labeled 5' RACE. TCRdb reprocessed the 5' RACE reads, with one entry per CDR3 protein and no DNA. Its listing shows about 98,000 distinct CDR3 sequences. Notes on the study in general: More hydrophobic TRB CDR3s occurred in CXCR3-positive than in CXCR3-negative naive cells.

Sequenced input: naive CXCR3+ CD8+ T cells from blood. Subset meaning: CD45RO-CCR7+CD27+CD95- naive CD8+ T cells expressing CXCR3 (TNR3+). The source of these receptors is a human donor in good health. Some clones in this sample may be carry-over from other donors' samples.

V is TRBV6-5 and J is TRBJ1-1; absent DNA, TCRdb's TRBD1 call cannot be checked. This CDR3 region has 14 residues. Germline loops: CDR1 MNHEY, CDR2 SVGAGI. CDR3 residues: CASSQQGRFTEAFF.

The J gene is TRBJ2-3, the V gene TRBV5-1; TCRdb gives TRBD2 as the D gene, but with no DNA this cannot be confirmed. The CDR3 is 14 residues long. Germline V gives CDR1 SGHRS, CDR2 YFSETQ. CDR3 protein: CASSIGQGTDTQYF. Full variable domain (missing parts from reference TRBV5-1 and TRBJ2-3): KAGVTQTPRYLIKTRGQQVTLSCSPISGHRSVSWYQQTPGQGLQFLFEYFSETQRNKGNFPGRFSGRQFSNSRSEMNVSTLELGDSALYLCASSIGQGTDTQYFGPGTRLTVL.

V gene TRBV28 combines with J gene TRBJ2-1; TCRdb proposes TRBD2, but this gene call is untestable without DNA. The CDR3 runs 14 residues. Germline CDR1 is MDHEN and CDR2 is SYDVKM. CDR3 loop: CASNPGLLYNEQFF. The full variable domain, completed using reference TRBV28 and TRBJ2-1, is DVKVTQSSRYLVKRTGEKVFLECVQDMDHENMFWYRQDPGLGLRLIYFSYDVKMKEKGDIPEGYSVSREKKERFSLILESASTNQTSMYLCASNPGLLYNEQFFGPGTRLTVL.

V and J are TRBV7-9 and TRBJ1-4. This CDR3 region has 15 residues. Germline CDR1 is SEHNR and CDR2 is FQNEAQ (reference sequence). CDR3 in amino acids: CASSRTETTNEKLFF.

The V and J genes are TRBV2 and TRBJ1-1; the TCRdb call, TRBD1, lacks DNA for checking. Per germline, CDR1 SNHLY and CDR2 FYNNEI. The CDR3 extends over 13 amino acids. CDR3 sequence: CASSEDIALIAFF.